This TCR beta chain was sequenced during a study of control samples from healthy donors and cancer patients. Clones were sequenced by immunoSEQ multiplex PCR, and TCRdb holds only the in-frame ones, with some missing. This sample has 45,000 to 60,000 clones, with 94% found just once. The CDR3 totals 17 residues. Germline values: CDR1 SEHNR, CDR2 FQNEAQ (reference sequence). V lost 5 bases and J 0 bases, leaving 19 bases between the germline ends. This clonotype originated in a man in his thirties or forties in good health. This rearrangement joins TRBV7-9 to TRBJ1-2, with D maybe TRBD1 (5 bases). The material sequenced was blood. Written as DNA, the CDR3 is TGTGCCAGCAGCCGCCGCGGGGGGGTTTCTTCTAACTATGGCTACACCTTC. Its translation: CASSRRGGVSSNYGYTF.